This TCR beta chain was documented in a study of PD-L1 blockade in urothelial cancer. Study-level background: Blood drawn 3 weeks (second dose) and 6 weeks after treatment start was analyzed.

Germline V gene sequence: CDR1 SGHRS, CDR2 YFSETQ. This CDR3 comprises 14 residues. J was trimmed by 3 bases and V by 7 bases; bases with no gene match: 9. Time point indicated: peripheral blood 6 weeks after treatment start. Patients suffered from locally advanced or metastatic urothelial carcinoma. Each PCR received spiked synthetic TCR analog templates. The data were produced by immunoSEQ multiplex PCR, yet TCRdb's version contains in-frame clones alone and is incomplete. The sample carries about 110,000 clones, more than 85% recorded once. This clonotype originated in a man aged 55 to 70 with urothelial cancer. The chain recombines TRBV5-1 with TRBJ1-1, with 7 bases identical to TRBD1. The source was PBMCs, collected around atezolizumab (anti-PD-L1) treatment. The CDR3 nucleotides are TGCGCCAGCCGAAAACAGGGGCAGGACACTGAAGCTTTCTTT. It yields the protein CASRKQGQDTEAFF.